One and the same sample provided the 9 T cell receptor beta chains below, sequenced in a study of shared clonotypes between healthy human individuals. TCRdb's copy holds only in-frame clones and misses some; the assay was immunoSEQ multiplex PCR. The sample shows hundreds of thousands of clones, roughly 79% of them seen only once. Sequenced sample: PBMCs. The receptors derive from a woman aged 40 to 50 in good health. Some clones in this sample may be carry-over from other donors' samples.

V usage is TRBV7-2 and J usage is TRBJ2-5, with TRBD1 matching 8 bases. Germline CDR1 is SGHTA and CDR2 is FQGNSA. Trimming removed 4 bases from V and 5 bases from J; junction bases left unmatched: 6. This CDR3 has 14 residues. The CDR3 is CASSSDRAVETQYF. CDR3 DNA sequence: TGTGCCAGCAGCTCGGACAGGGCGGTGGAGACCCAGTACTTC.

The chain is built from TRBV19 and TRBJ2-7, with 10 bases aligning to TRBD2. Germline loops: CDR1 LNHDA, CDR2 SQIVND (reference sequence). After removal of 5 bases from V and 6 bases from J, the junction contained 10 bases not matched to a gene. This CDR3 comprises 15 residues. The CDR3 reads CASSLWTSGIVEQYF. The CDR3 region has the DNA TGTGCCAGTAGTCTTTGGACTAGCGGTATCGTCGAGCAGTACTTC.

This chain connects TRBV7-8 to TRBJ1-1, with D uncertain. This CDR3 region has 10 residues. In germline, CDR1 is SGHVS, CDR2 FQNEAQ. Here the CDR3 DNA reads TGTTTTGGGGAAGACACTGAAGCTTTCTTT. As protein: CFGEDTEAFF.

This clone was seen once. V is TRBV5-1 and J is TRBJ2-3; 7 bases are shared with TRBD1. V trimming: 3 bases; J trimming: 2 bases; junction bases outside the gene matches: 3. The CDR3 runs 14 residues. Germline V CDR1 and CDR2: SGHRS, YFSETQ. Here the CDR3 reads CASSWDSSTDTQYF. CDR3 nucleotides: TGCGCCAGCAGCTGGGACAGCTCCACAGATACGCAGTATTTT.

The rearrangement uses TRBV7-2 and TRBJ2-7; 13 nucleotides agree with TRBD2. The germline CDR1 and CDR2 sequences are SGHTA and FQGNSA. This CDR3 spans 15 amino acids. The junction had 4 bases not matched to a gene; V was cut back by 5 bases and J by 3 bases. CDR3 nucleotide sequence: TGTGCCAGCAGCGCGGGACTAGCGGGATTCTACGAGCAGTACTTC. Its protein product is CASSAGLAGFYEQYF.

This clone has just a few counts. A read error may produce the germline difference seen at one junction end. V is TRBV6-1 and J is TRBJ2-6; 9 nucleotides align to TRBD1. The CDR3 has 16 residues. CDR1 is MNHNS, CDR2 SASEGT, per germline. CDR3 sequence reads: CVSSGTGGSRANVLTF. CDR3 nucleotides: TGTGTCAGCAGTGGCACAGGGGGCTCACGGGCCAACGTCCTGACTTTC.

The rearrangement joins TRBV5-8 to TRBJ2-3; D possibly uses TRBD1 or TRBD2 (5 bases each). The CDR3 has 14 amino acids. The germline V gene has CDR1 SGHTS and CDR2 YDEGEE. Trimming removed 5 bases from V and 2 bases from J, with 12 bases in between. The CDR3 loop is CASRPGTSTDTQYF. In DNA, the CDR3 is TGTGCCAGCAGGCCCGGGACCTCCACAGATACGCAGTATTTT. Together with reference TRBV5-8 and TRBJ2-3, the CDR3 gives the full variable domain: EAGVTQSPTHLIKTRGQQATLRCSPISGHTSVYWYQQALGLGLQFLLWYDEGEERNRGNFPPRFSGRQFPNYSSELNVNALELEDSALYLCASRPGTSTDTQYFGPGTRLTVL.

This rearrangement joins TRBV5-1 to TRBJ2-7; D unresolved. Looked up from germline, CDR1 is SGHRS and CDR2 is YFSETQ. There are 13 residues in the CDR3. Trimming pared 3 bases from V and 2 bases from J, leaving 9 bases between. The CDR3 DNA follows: TGCGCCAGCAGCTCAGACACTACCTACGAGCAGTACTTC. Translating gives CASSSDTTYEQYF. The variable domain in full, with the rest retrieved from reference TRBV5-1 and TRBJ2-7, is KAGVTQTPRYLIKTRGQQVTLSCSPISGHRSVSWYQQTPGQGLQFLFEYFSETQRNKGNFPGRFSGRQFSNSRSEMNVSTLELGDSALYLCASSSDTTYEQYFGPGTRLTVT.

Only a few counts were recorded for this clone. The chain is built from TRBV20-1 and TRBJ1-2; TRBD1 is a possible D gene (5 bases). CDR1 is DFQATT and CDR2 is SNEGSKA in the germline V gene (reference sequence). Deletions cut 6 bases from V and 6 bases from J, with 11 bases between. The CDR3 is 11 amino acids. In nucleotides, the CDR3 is TGCAGTGCCTACGACAGCCATGGCTACACCTTC. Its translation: CSAYDSHGYTF.